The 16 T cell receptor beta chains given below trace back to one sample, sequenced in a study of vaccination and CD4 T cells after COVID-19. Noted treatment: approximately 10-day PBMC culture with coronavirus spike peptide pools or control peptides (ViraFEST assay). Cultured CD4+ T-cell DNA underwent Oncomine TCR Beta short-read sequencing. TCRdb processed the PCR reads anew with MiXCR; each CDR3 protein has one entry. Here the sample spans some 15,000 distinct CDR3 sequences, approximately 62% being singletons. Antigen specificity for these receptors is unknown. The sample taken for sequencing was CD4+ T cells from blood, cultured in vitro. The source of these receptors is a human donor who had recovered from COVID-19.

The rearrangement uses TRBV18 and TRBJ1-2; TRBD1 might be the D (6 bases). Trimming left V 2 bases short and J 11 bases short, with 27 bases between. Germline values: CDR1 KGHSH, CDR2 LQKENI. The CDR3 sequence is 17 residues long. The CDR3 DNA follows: TGTGCCAGCTCACCAGCCCGGGGGCTCCAAGCCTTTAGTCTGTACACCTTC. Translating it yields CASSPARGLQAFSLYTF.

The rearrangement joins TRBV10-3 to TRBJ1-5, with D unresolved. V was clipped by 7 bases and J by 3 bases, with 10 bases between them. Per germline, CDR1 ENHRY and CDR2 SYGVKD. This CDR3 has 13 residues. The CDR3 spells CAITSGFNQPQHF. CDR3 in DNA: TGTGCCATCACTTCGGGGTTCAATCAGCCCCAGCATTTT.

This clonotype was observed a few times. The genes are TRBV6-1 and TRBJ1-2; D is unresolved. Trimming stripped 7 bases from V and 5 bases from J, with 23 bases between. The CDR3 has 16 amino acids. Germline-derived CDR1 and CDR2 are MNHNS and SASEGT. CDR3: CASTPGGTSGKYGYTF. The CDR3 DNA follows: TGTGCCAGCACCCCCGGAGGTACATCGGGAAAATATGGCTACACCTTC.

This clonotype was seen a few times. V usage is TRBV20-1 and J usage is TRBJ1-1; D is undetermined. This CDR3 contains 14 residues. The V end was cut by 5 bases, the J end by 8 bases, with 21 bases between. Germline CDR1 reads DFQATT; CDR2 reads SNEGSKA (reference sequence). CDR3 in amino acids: CSAPTVIQQQEAFF. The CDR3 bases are TGCAGTGCTCCTACAGTGATACAACAGCAGGAAGCTTTCTTT.

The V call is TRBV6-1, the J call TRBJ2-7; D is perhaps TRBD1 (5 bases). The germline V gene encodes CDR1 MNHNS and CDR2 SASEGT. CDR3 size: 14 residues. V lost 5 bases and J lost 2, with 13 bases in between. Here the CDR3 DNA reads TGTGCCAGCAGTACTCCCAGGGCACCCTACGAGCAGTACTTC. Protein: CASSTPRAPYEQYF.

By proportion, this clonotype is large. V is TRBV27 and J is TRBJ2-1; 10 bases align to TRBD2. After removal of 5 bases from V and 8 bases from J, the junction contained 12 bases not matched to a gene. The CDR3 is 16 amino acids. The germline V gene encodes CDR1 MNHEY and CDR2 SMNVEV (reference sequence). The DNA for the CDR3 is TGTGCCAGCAGTGGTCGGCTAGCGGGAGATTCGGATGAGCAGTTCTTC. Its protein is CASSGRLAGDSDEQFF.

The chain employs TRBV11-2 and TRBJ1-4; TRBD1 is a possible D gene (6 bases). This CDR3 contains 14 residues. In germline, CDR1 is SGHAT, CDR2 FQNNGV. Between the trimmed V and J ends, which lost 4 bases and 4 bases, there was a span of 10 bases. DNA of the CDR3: TGTGCCAGCAGCTCCAGGGGCCATAATGAAAAACTGTTTTTT. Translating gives CASSSRGHNEKLFF. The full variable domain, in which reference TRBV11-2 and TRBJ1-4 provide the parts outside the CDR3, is EAGVAQSPRYKIIEKRQSVAFWCNPISGHATLYWYQQILGQGPKLLIQFQNNGVVDDSQLPKDRFSAERLKGVDSTLKIQPAKLEDSAVYLCASSSRGHNEKLFFGSGTQLSVL.

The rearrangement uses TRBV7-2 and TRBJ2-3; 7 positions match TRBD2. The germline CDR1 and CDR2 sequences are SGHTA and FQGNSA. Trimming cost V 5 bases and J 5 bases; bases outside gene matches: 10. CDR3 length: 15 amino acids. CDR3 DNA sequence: TGTGCCAGCAGCCCATTCCCGCGGGGGAGAGATACGCAGTATTTT. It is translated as CASSPFPRGRDTQYF.

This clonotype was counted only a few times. The DNA of the CDR3 is TGTGCCAGCAGTTACGGTCGGAGTCCTGATAATCAGCCCCAGCATTTT. Translating gives CASSYGRSPDNQPQHF. This rearrangement joins TRBV6-5 to TRBJ1-5, with D uncertain. Trimming pared 2 bases from V and 4 bases from J, leaving 15 bases between. Germline CDR1 MNHEY, CDR2 SVGAGI. The CDR3 is 16 residues long.

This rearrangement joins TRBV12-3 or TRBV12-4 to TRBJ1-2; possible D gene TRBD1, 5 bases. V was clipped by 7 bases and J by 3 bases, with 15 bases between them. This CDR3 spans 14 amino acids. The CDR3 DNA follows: TGTGCCAGCACCCTCGGCCAGGGTCACTATGGCTACACCTTC. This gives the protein CASTLGQGHYGYTF.

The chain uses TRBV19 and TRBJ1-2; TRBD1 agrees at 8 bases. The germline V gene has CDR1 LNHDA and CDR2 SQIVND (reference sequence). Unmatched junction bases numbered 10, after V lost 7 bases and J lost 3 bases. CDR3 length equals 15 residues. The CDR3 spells CASTNRGVSYYGYTF. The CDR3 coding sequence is TGTGCCAGTACCAACAGGGGGGTCTCGTACTATGGCTACACCTTC. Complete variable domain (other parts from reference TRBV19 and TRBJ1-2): DGGITQSPKYLFRKEGQNVTLSCEQNLNHDAMYWYRQDPGQGLRLIYYSQIVNDFQKGDIAEGYSVSREKKESFPLTVTSAQKNPTAFYLCASTNRGVSYYGYTFGSGTRLTVV.

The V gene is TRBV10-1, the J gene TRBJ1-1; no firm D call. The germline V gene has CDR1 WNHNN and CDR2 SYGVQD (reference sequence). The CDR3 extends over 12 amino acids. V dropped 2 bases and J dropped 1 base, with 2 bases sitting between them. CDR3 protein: CASSERNTEAFF. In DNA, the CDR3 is TGCGCCAGCAGTGAGAGGAACACTGAAGCTTTCTTT.

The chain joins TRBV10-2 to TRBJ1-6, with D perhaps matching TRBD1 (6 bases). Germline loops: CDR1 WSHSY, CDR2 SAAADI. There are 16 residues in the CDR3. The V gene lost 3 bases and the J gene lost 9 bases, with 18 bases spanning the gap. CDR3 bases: TGCGCCAGCAGTGAAAATCCCGGGGGCGTTGGTTCACCCCTCCACTTT. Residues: CASSENPGGVGSPLHF.

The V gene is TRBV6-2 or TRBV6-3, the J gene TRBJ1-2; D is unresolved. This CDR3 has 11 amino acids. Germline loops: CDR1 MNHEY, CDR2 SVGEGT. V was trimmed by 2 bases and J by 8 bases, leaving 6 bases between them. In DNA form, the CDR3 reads TGTGCCAGCAGTTACCTTCTCGGCTACACCTTC. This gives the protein CASSYLLGYTF.

Here the CDR3 reads CATSRDHLFGNTIYF. The DNA of the CDR3 is TGTGCCACCAGCAGAGATCATCTATTTGGAAACACCATATATTTT. The V gene is TRBV15, the J gene TRBJ1-3; D is ambiguous. The CDR3 is made up of 15 amino acids. V was pared by 0 bases and J by 3 bases, with 9 bases between. The germline V gene has CDR1 LNHNV and CDR2 YYDKDF (reference sequence).

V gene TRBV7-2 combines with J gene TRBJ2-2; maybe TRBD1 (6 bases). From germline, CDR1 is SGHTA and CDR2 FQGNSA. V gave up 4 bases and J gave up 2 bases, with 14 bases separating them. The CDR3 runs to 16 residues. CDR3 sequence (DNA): TGTGCCAGCAGCTACTATGGGGGACATAACACCGGGGAGCTGTTTTTT. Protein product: CASSYYGGHNTGELFF.